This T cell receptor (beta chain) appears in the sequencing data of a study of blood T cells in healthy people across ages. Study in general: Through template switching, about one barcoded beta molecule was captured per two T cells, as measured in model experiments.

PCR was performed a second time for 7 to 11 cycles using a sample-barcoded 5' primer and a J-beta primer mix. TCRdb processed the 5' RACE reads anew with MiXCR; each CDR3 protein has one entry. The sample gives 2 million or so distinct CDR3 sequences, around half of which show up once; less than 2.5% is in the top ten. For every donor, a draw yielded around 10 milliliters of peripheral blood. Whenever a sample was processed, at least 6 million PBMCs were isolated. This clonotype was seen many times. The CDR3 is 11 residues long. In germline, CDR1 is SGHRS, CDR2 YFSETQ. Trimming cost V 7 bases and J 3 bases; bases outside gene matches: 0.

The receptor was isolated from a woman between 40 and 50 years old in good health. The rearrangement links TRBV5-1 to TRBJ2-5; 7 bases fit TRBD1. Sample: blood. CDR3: CASGQEETQYF. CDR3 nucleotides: TGCGCCAGCGGACAGGAAGAGACCCAGTACTTC. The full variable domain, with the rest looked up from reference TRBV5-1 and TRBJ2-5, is KAGVTQTPRYLIKTRGQQVTLSCSPISGHRSVSWYQQTPGQGLQFLFEYFSETQRNKGNFPGRFSGRQFSNSRSEMNVSTLELGDSALYLCASGQEETQYFGPGTRLLVL.